A single sample gave rise to the 32 T cell receptor beta chains below, sequenced in a study of blood T cell repertoires in COVID-19. Sequencing was performed with immunoSEQ multiplex PCR; in TCRdb, only in-frame clones are kept and a portion is missing. The profile shows roughly 230,000 clones, 89% of them singletons. Sequencing input: peripheral blood. The receptors shown here come from a woman between 40 and 50 years old who had recovered from COVID-19.

The V and J genes are TRBV6-2 or TRBV6-3 and TRBJ2-3; maybe TRBD2 (5 bases). This CDR3 is built from 16 residues. V gave up 2 bases and J gave up 0 bases, with 12 bases separating them. Germline V gene sequence: CDR1 MNHEY, CDR2 SVGEGT. The DNA for the CDR3 is TGTGCCAGCAGTTACCGGACTCCTCCTAGCACAGATACGCAGTATTTT. Residues: CASSYRTPPSTDTQYF.

The chain employs TRBV4-3 and TRBJ2-2, with 8 bases fitting TRBD1. J lost 4 bases, V lost 5 bases, and 6 bases had no gene match. CDR1 is LGHNA, CDR2 YSLEER, per germline. The length of the CDR3 is 15 residues. CDR3 region: CASSTTGGITGELFF. The CDR3 coding sequence is TGCGCCAGCAGCACAACAGGGGGGATCACCGGGGAGCTGTTTTTT.

The DNA of the CDR3 is TGTGCCAGCTCGGCGGAATATAATTCACCCCTCCACTTT. Translated, it gives CASSAEYNSPLHF. This chain uses TRBV12-3 or TRBV12-4 with TRBJ1-6; D remains ambiguous. The CDR3 has 13 amino acids. V was cut by 8 bases and J by 4 bases, with 9 bases left in between.

This chain's CDR3 is CASSRPQGSVLSTEAFF. In DNA form, the CDR3 reads TGTGCCAGCAGCCGGCCCCAGGGATCGGTCTTAAGCACTGAAGCTTTCTTT. The chain is built from TRBV4-2 and TRBJ1-1, with D tentatively TRBD1 (5 bases). Germline lookup yields CDR1 LGHNA and CDR2 YNFKEQ. V lost 4 bases to trimming and J lost 4 bases, with 22 bases between them. The length of the CDR3 is 17 residues.

The chain recombines TRBV19 with TRBJ1-3; TRBD1 aligns across 8 bases. Germline-derived CDR1 and CDR2 are LNHDA and SQIVND (reference sequence). The trim removed 7 bases at V and 6 bases at J, leaving 5 bases unmatched. The CDR3 spans 13 residues. CDR3 in amino acids: CASKDRAENTIYF. CDR3 nucleotide sequence: TGTGCCAGTAAGGACAGGGCAGAAAACACCATATATTTT.

The chain joins TRBV6-1 to TRBJ2-7; D is unresolved. Trimming cost V 0 bases and J 0 bases, with 9 bases left between them. Germline V gene sequence: CDR1 MNHNS, CDR2 SASEGT. The CDR3 is 15 residues long. The DNA for the CDR3 is TGTGCCAGCAGTGAAGCAATAAAAGCCTCCTACGAGCAGTACGTC. As protein: CASSEAIKASYEQYV.

The chain joins TRBV29-1 to TRBJ1-5; 9 positions match TRBD1. Germline assignment: CDR1 SQVTM and CDR2 ANQGSEA. V gave up 4 bases and J gave up 2 bases; unmatched junction bases: 6. This CDR3 has 15 residues. The CDR3 is CSVVTGGTGNQPQHF. In nucleotides, the CDR3 is TGCAGCGTTGTAACAGGGGGCACGGGCAATCAGCCCCAGCATTTT.

This clone came up a few times. The chain carries TRBV7-2 and TRBJ2-3, with TRBD2 matching 9 bases. V gave up 5 bases and J gave up 6 bases; unmatched junction bases: 6. The germline V gene has CDR1 SGHTA and CDR2 FQGNSA. CDR3 length: 14 residues. The CDR3 nucleotides read TGTGCCAGCAGCCTTAGCGGGAGTGCGGATACGCAGTATTTT. This translates into CASSLSGSADTQYF.

The chain couples TRBV6-5 to TRBJ2-5; possible D gene TRBD1, 6 bases. Germline CDR1 is MNHEY and CDR2 is SVGAGI. This CDR3 region has 13 residues. V was shortened by 5 bases and J by 2 bases, with 9 bases between the two germline ends. The CDR3 coding sequence is TGTGCCAGCAGTACAGGGTATCAAGAGACCCAGTACTTC. Its translation: CASSTGYQETQYF.

The V and J genes are TRBV9 and TRBJ1-2; unclear D gene. CDR1 and CDR2 (germline): SGDLS, YYNGEE. Trimming removed 3 bases at V and 6 bases at J, with 18 bases between. This CDR3 region has 15 residues. For the CDR3, the DNA is TGTGCCAGCAGCGGGGCTACGGTTGGGCGGGATGGCTACACCTTC. Protein product: CASSGATVGRDGYTF.

V gene TRBV10-3 combines with J gene TRBJ2-3, with D possibly TRBD1 on 5 matching bases. This CDR3 has 15 amino acids. V lost 4 bases and J lost 0, with 11 bases in between. The germline V gene has CDR1 ENHRY and CDR2 SYGVKD. The CDR3 region is CAISGTLTSTDTQYF. The CDR3 nucleotides read TGTGCCATCAGTGGGACACTTACTAGCACAGATACGCAGTATTTT.

The rearrangement joins TRBV6-5 to TRBJ1-6, with D possibly being TRBD1 (6 bases). Germline V gene data show CDR1 as MNHEY and CDR2 as SVGAGI. V lost 6 bases and J lost 9, with 12 bases in between. This CDR3 has 13 amino acids. The CDR3 nucleotides are TGTGCCAGCAGATCGACAGGTGGTTCACCCCTCCACTTT. Translation gives CASRSTGGSPLHF.

This chain joins TRBV9 and TRBJ2-3; a weak D match, TRBD2 (6 bases). The CDR3 is 15 residues long. Deletions cut 4 bases from V and 1 base from J, with 13 bases between. Germline CDR1 and CDR2: SGDLS and YYNGEE. The CDR3 sequence: CASSNRPGGTDTQYF. The CDR3 DNA sequence: TGTGCCAGCAGCAACCGGCCGGGGGGCACAGATACGCAGTATTTT. The variable domain in full, with the rest retrieved from reference TRBV9 and TRBJ2-3, is DSGVTQTPKHLITATGQRVTLRCSPRSGDLSVYWYQQSLDQGLQFLIQYYNGEERAKGNILERFSAQQFPDLHSELNLSSLELGDSALYFCASSNRPGGTDTQYFGPGTRLTVL.

The chain carries TRBV19 and TRBJ1-1; maybe TRBD1 (5 bases). In germline, CDR1 is LNHDA, CDR2 SQIVND (reference sequence). This CDR3 has 15 amino acids. V was cut by 1 base and J by 0 bases, with 9 bases left in between. DNA of the CDR3: TGTGCCAGTAGTATAGCCTGGGGCATGAACACTGAAGCTTTCTTT. Its protein product is CASSIAWGMNTEAFF.

The chain has TRBV7-6 and TRBJ2-2, with TRBD2 matching 11 bases. This CDR3 has 18 amino acids. J lost 1 base, V lost 1 base, and 5 bases had no gene match. Looked up from germline, CDR1 is SGHVS and CDR2 is FNYEAQ. The CDR3 region is CASSLGLAGSGNTGELFF. The CDR3, as DNA: TGTGCCAGCAGCTTAGGACTAGCGGGATCGGGGAACACCGGGGAGCTGTTTTTT.

This chain connects TRBV10-3 to TRBJ1-2; TRBD1 aligns across 9 bases. The CDR3 is made up of 15 amino acids. J lost 3 bases, V lost 3 bases, and 5 bases had no gene match. Germline assignment: CDR1 ENHRY and CDR2 SYGVKD. The CDR3 reads CAISESGQGDYGYTF. DNA of the CDR3: TGTGCCATCAGTGAATCGGGACAGGGTGACTATGGCTACACCTTC.

J is TRBJ1-2 and V is TRBV19, with TRBD1 matching over 7 bases. Germline trimming cut 3 bases from V and 3 bases from J; bases unmatched to any gene: 7. This CDR3 has 15 residues. The germline V gene encodes CDR1 LNHDA and CDR2 SQIVND (reference sequence). The CDR3 DNA is TGTGCCAGTAGTATTGGGGCTGGACAGGACTATGGCTACACCTTC. Residues: CASSIGAGQDYGYTF.

This chain uses TRBV14 with TRBJ2-1; TRBD2 matches 8 bases. The germline CDR1 and CDR2 sequences are SGHDN and FVKESK. The CDR3 extends over 13 amino acids. J gave up 4 bases and V 9 bases, and 5 bases lay outside the gene matches. In nucleotides, the CDR3 is TGTGCCAGACTAGCGGATCTATACAATGAGCAGTTCTTC. This gives the protein CARLADLYNEQFF.

The rearrangement uses TRBV2 and TRBJ2-5, with D possibly being TRBD1 (6 bases). Germline-derived CDR1 and CDR2 are SNHLY and FYNNEI. V was pared by 6 bases and J by 2 bases, with 10 bases between. The CDR3 runs 13 residues. The chain's CDR3 is CASRGAPQETQYF. For the CDR3, the DNA is TGTGCCAGCAGGGGGGCGCCTCAAGAGACCCAGTACTTC.

The rearrangement links TRBV4-1 to TRBJ2-5, with D possibly matching TRBD1 (7 bases). V was clipped by 10 bases and J by 6 bases, with 15 bases between them. Germline V gene sequence: CDR1 MGHRA, CDR2 YSYEKL. The CDR3 is 12 residues long. CDR3 sequence reads: CAKSRGRQTQYF. For the CDR3, the DNA is TGCGCCAAGAGCAGGGGGAGGCAGACCCAGTACTTC.

This clone was seen once. As DNA, the CDR3 is TGTGCCAGTTCAGAGCGGGCGGGATTCACAGATACGCAGTATTTT. Translation gives CASSERAGFTDTQYF. This chain links TRBV25-1 with TRBJ2-3; weak D call: TRBD2 (6 bases). The CDR3 spans 15 residues. Germline V gives CDR1 MGHDK, CDR2 SYGVNS. The V end lost 9 bases, the J end lost 2 bases, and 18 bases lay between the germline ends.

The chain links TRBV27 to TRBJ2-1; 8 nucleotides align to TRBD2. The length of the CDR3 is 14 residues. Germline V CDR1 and CDR2: MNHEY, SMNVEV (reference sequence). The trim removed 3 bases at V and 8 bases at J, leaving 6 bases unmatched. The CDR3 sequence is CASSFGNSGDEQFF. CDR3 bases: TGTGCCAGCAGTTTTGGAAATAGCGGGGATGAGCAGTTCTTC.

The genes are TRBV7-6 and TRBJ2-1, with D unresolved. V dropped 0 bases and J dropped 0 bases, with 6 bases sitting between them. The CDR3 contains 15 residues. CDR1 and CDR2 from the germline V gene are SGHVS and FNYEAQ. The CDR3 DNA follows: TGTGCCAGCAGCTTAGCTAGCCTCTCCTACAATGAGCAGTTCTTC. Its protein product is CASSLASLSYNEQFF.

V gene TRBV5-4 combines with J gene TRBJ2-1, with TRBD2 as a possible D gene (7 bases). Trimming cost V 4 bases and J 10 bases, with 21 bases left between them. Germline V gene sequence: CDR1 SGHNT, CDR2 YYREEE (reference sequence). The CDR3 consists of 15 residues. Written as DNA, the CDR3 is TGTGCCAGCAGCCCGTCGGTGGCGGGGGCAGGGGAGCAGTTCTTC. It yields the protein CASSPSVAGAGEQFF.

J is TRBJ2-7 and V is TRBV21-1; the D call TRBD2 from the table was never checked on the DNA. TRBV21-1 is given as a pseudogene. The CDR3 is 20 residues long. The CDR3 reads CASSNSLRNGTSGISYEQYV. CDR3 sequence (DNA): TGTGCCAGCAGCAATTCGCTACGGAACGGAACTAGCGGGATCAGTTACGAGCAGTACGTC.

The chain links TRBV27 to TRBJ1-1; 8 bases line up with TRBD1. Unmatched junction bases numbered 6, after V lost 2 bases and J lost 4 bases. Germline V gene data show CDR1 as MNHEY and CDR2 as SMNVEV (reference sequence). The CDR3 totals 15 residues. The DNA for the CDR3 is TGTGCCAGCAGTTTAGGCTCAGGGGGCGTCACTGAAGCTTTCTTT. Translated: CASSLGSGGVTEAFF.

The V call is TRBV9, the J call TRBJ1-3; the D gene is possibly TRBD1 (6 bases). Germline V gene sequence: CDR1 SGDLS, CDR2 YYNGEE. The ends were cut back, 1 base at V and 4 bases at J, with 9 bases in the middle. The CDR3 totals 14 residues. Here the CDR3 reads CASSVMGQGNTIYF. The DNA of the CDR3 is TGTGCCAGCAGCGTAATGGGACAAGGAAACACCATATATTTT. Together with reference TRBV9 and TRBJ1-3, the CDR3 gives the full variable domain: DSGVTQTPKHLITATGQRVTLRCSPRSGDLSVYWYQQSLDQGLQFLIQYYNGEERAKGNILERFSAQQFPDLHSELNLSSLELGDSALYFCASSVMGQGNTIYFGEGSWLTVV.

The V gene is TRBV19, the J gene TRBJ2-7, with TRBD1 as a possible D gene (6 bases). Trimming took off 3 bases at V and 3 bases at J, with 15 bases between the two ends. CDR1 is LNHDA and CDR2 is SQIVND in the germline V gene (reference sequence). The CDR3 is made up of 15 amino acids. CDR3 protein: CASSIRFGQSYEQYV. CDR3 bases: TGTGCCAGTAGTATTAGGTTCGGACAGAGCTACGAGCAGTACGTC.

J is TRBJ2-7 and V is TRBV5-5, with 8 bases aligning to TRBD2. There are 16 residues in the CDR3. V dropped 1 base and J dropped 2; count of bases not matched to a gene: 8. CDR1 and CDR2 (germline): SGHKS, YYEKEE (reference sequence). CDR3 coding DNA: TGTGCCAGCAGCTTGATTGAACTAGCGGATGCCTACGAGCAGTACGTC. Protein: CASSLIELADAYEQYV.

The chain couples TRBV28 to TRBJ1-2; 8 bases are a match to TRBD1. The V gene end was trimmed by 5 bases and the J gene end by 1 base; junction bases not matched to a gene: 6. The CDR3 extends over 15 amino acids. The germline V gene has CDR1 MDHEN and CDR2 SYDVKM. In DNA form, the CDR3 reads TGTGCCAGCAGTACGCCAGGGGGCTTTAACTATGGCTACACCTTC. Its translation: CASSTPGGFNYGYTF.

The chain has TRBV6-5 and TRBJ2-5; TRBD2 aligns across 9 bases. CDR1 is MNHEY, CDR2 SVGAGI, per germline. The CDR3 has 15 residues. Germline trimming cut 7 bases from V and 3 bases from J; bases unmatched to any gene: 9. CDR3 nucleotide sequence: TGTGCCAGCACCTCTGGGAGCGGGGGGAAAGAGACCCAGTACTTC. This sequence encodes CASTSGSGGKETQYF.

This clone has a handful of counts. This chain joins TRBV5-4 and TRBJ2-7, with a tentative D call TRBD2 (6 bases). Trimming pared 0 bases from V and 3 bases from J, leaving 13 bases between. The CDR3 runs to 15 residues. CDR1 is SGHNT, CDR2 YYREEE, per germline (reference sequence). CDR3 sequence (DNA): TGTGCCAGCAGCTTGGGTGCCAGCGGGCACTACGAGCAGTACGTC. It encodes CASSLGASGHYEQYV.